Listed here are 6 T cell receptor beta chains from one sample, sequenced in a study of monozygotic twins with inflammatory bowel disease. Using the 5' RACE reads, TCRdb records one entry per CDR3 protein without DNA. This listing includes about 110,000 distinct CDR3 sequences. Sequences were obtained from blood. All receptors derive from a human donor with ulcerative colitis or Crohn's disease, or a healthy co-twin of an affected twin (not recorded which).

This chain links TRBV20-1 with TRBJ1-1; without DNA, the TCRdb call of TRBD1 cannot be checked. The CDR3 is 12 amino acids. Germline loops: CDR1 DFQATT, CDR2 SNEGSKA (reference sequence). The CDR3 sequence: CSALRDSPEAFF.

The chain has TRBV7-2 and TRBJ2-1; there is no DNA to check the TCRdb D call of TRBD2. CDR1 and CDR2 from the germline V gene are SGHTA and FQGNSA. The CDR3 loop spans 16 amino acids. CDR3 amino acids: CASSLGGSGSINEQFF.

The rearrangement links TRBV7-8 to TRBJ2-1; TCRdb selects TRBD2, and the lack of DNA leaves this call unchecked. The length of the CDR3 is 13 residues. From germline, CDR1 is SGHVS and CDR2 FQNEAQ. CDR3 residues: CASSPTVSDEQFF.

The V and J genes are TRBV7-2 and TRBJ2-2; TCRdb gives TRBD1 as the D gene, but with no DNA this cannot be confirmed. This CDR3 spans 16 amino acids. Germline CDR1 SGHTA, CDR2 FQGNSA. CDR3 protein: CASRPRGATNTGELFF. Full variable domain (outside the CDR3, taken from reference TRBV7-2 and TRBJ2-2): GAGVSQSPSNKVTEKGKDVELRCDPISGHTALYWYRQSLGQGLEFLIYFQGNSAPDKSGLPSDRFSAERTGGSVSTLTIQRTQQEDSAVYLCASRPRGATNTGELFFGEGSRLTVL.

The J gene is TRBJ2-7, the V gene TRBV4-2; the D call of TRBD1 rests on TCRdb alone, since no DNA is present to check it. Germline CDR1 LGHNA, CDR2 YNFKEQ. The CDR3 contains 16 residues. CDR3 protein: CASSPQDRGFSYEQYF.

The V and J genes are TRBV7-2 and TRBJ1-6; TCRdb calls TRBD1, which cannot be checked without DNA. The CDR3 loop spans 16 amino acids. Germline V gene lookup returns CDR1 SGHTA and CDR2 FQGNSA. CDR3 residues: CASSLSATGRNSPLHF.